A selection of T cell receptor beta chains follows, all from one sample in a study of T cells after yellow fever vaccination. One entry per CDR3 protein results from TCRdb running MiXCR on the 5' RACE reads. The table includes 400,000 to 650,000 distinct CDR3 sequences, 20% to 25% detected once. Sequenced here: PBMCs, sampled roughly 20 days after the first yellow fever vaccination. These TCRs come from a man aged 18 to 29 who received the YFV17D yellow fever vaccine. CDR3s include the opening cysteine and the closing phenylalanine or tryptophan. The order of the fields is D gene, V gene, clone size, J gene, CDR3 DNA, CDR3 protein. A D gene is named only where the DNA matches it firmly. Clone size is stated in some rows and not others, as once, few, many or a class when expanded.

D: .; V: TRBV11-2; size: .; J: TRBJ2-2; DNA: TGTGCCAGCAGCTTCATCAGGGAAGGCGGGGAGCTGTTTTTT; CDR3: CASSFIREGGELFF
D: TRBD1; V: TRBV29-1; size: few; J: TRBJ1-2; DNA: TGCAGCGTTGCCCAGACAGGGGGCCATGGCTACACCTTC; CDR3: CSVAQTGGHGYTF
D: .; V: TRBV12-3/TRBV12-4; size: few; J: TRBJ2-3; DNA: TGTGCCAGCAGTTTTGGGCGTTACACAGATACGCAGTATTTT; CDR3: CASSFGRYTDTQYF
D: .; V: TRBV4-1; size: .; J: TRBJ2-5; DNA: TGCGCCAGCAGTGTTCCGGGGAAAGAGACCCAGTACTTC; CDR3: CASSVPGKETQYF
D: .; V: TRBV4-3; size: many; J: TRBJ2-2; DNA: TGCGCCAGCAGCCAAGGAATACCAGGGGAATCGTGGGGGGAGCTGTTTTTT; CDR3: CASSQGIPGESWGELFF
D: .; V: TRBV20-1; size: few; J: TRBJ1-5; DNA: TGCAGTGCTAGAGGGGGGGCTGGGTCTGGCAATCAGCCCCAGCATTTT; CDR3: CSARGGAGSGNQPQHF
D: .; V: TRBV12-3/TRBV12-4; size: few; J: TRBJ2-5; DNA: TGTGCCAGCAGTTTTCCCCCCCGGCAAGAGACCCAGTACTTC; CDR3: CASSFPPRQETQYF
D: .; V: TRBV6-5; size: .; J: TRBJ2-7; DNA: TGTGCCAGCAGTTACGGGCCAGGGGAGTTCTACGAGCAGTACTTC; CDR3: CASSYGPGEFYEQYF
D: .; V: TRBV20-1; size: few; J: TRBJ2-5; DNA: TGCAGTGCCGAAAACAGAAGGGGGGCGGGGGAGACCCAGTACTTC; CDR3: CSAENRRGAGETQYF
D: .; V: TRBV20-1; size: few; J: TRBJ2-7; DNA: TGCAGTGCTAGTAGGGGGGTTGTTGCCTACGAGCAGTACTTC; CDR3: CSASRGVVAYEQYF
D: TRBD1; V: TRBV15; size: .; J: TRBJ1-4; DNA: TGTGCCACCAGCAGAACTTGGACAGGGGACAATGAAAAACTGTTTTTT; CDR3: CATSRTWTGDNEKLFF
D: .; V: TRBV7-8; size: few; J: TRBJ1-1; DNA: TGTGCCAGCAGCTTAGACAGCCGATTCATGAACACTGAAGCTTTCTTT; CDR3: CASSLDSRFMNTEAFF
D: .; V: TRBV28; size: .; J: TRBJ1-6; DNA: TGTGCCAGCAGCACTGCGGGGAAACCGACGCCACGCCTCCACTTT; CDR3: CASSTAGKPTPRLHF
D: .; V: TRBV6-6; size: many; J: TRBJ2-7; DNA: TGTGCCAGCAGTTACGCCAGAAAATACGAGCAGTACTTC; CDR3: CASSYARKYEQYF
D: .; V: TRBV10-3; size: .; J: TRBJ2-1; DNA: TGTGCCATCACGAGGGGGGGCCCGGACAATGAGCAGTTCTTC; CDR3: CAITRGGPDNEQFF
D: .; V: TRBV4-3; size: few; J: TRBJ1-4; DNA: TGCGCCAGCAGCCCCGGCCGACCGGCTATGTATGAAAAACTGTTTTTT; CDR3: CASSPGRPAMYEKLFF
D: TRBD1; V: TRBV7-9; size: .; J: TRBJ2-5; DNA: TGTGCCAGCAGCGTGGACAGGGTGGAGACCCAGTACTTC; CDR3: CASSVDRVETQYF
D: .; V: TRBV20-1; size: .; J: TRBJ1-3; DNA: TGCAGTGCTAGACGTTTGCGGCTCTCTGGAAACACCATATATTTT; CDR3: CSARRLRLSGNTIYF
D: .; V: TRBV28; size: .; J: TRBJ2-5; DNA: TGTGCCAGCAGGATTGCCCAAGAGACCCAGTACTTC; CDR3: CASRIAQETQYF
D: TRBD2; V: TRBV10-3; size: .; J: TRBJ2-7; DNA: TGTGCCATCAGTGATTCGACTAGCCCAAACCGATACGAGCAGTACTTC; CDR3: CAISDSTSPNRYEQYF
D: .; V: TRBV7-9; size: .; J: TRBJ1-1; DNA: TGTGCCAGCAGCTCTCGCCAGGGACTTTTGAACACTGAAGCTTTCTTT; CDR3: CASSSRQGLLNTEAFF
D: .; V: TRBV6-1; size: .; J: TRBJ1-4; DNA: TGTGCCAGCAGCCCTTATGCCCATACAAATGAAAAACTGTTTTTT; CDR3: CASSPYAHTNEKLFF
D: .; V: TRBV28; size: .; J: TRBJ2-2; DNA: TGTGCCAGCAGTTGGGGACTTGTTCGGTTCGCGAACACCGGGGAGCTGTTTTTT; CDR3: CASSWGLVRFANTGELFF
D: TRBD2; V: TRBV6-5; size: .; J: TRBJ2-5; DNA: TGTGCCAGCAGGGTTACTAGCGGGGCGGTTGAGACCCAGTACTTC; CDR3: CASRVTSGAVETQYF
D: .; V: TRBV5-1; size: .; J: TRBJ2-1; DNA: TGCGCCAGCAGCTTGAATCCAGGTCGTTTGGGGAATGAGCAGTTCTTC; CDR3: CASSLNPGRLGNEQFF
D: .; V: TRBV15; size: .; J: TRBJ2-5; DNA: TGTGCCACCAGCAGAGATTATGCGAGGGGACGTGAGACCCAGTACTTC; CDR3: CATSRDYARGRETQYF
D: .; V: TRBV7-9; size: few; J: TRBJ2-1; DNA: TGTGCCAGCAGCTTAGTCGGGCTAGCGCAAAACAATGAGCAGTTCTTC; CDR3: CASSLVGLAQNNEQFF
D: TRBD2; V: TRBV7-2; size: few; J: TRBJ2-1; DNA: TGTGCCAGCAGCGGGGTCGGGGGGGCTTACAATGAGCAGTTCTTC; CDR3: CASSGVGGAYNEQFF
D: TRBD1; V: TRBV29-1; size: few; J: TRBJ2-2; DNA: TGCAGCGTTGAATTTGGCCAGGGGGTCACCGGGGAGCTGTTTTTT; CDR3: CSVEFGQGVTGELFF
D: TRBD2; V: TRBV4-2; size: few; J: TRBJ2-3; DNA: TGTGCCAGCAGCCAGGGACTAGCGGGGGGTGTCACAGATACGCAGTATTTT; CDR3: CASSQGLAGGVTDTQYF
D: TRBD1; V: TRBV3-1; size: .; J: TRBJ1-5; DNA: TGTGCCAGCAGCCGTTCTCCGGGACAGGGTTGGAATCAGCCCCAGCATTTT; CDR3: CASSRSPGQGWNQPQHF
D: .; V: TRBV5-4; size: .; J: TRBJ2-5; DNA: TGTGCCAGCAGCCGGCAGTTCCGGGTTCAAGAGACCCAGTACTTC; CDR3: CASSRQFRVQETQYF
D: .; V: TRBV12-3/TRBV12-4; size: .; J: TRBJ2-5; DNA: TGTGCCAGCAGTGGGGGGACTCCAGAGACCCAGTACTTC; CDR3: CASSGGTPETQYF
D: TRBD2; V: TRBV20-1; size: few; J: TRBJ2-1; DNA: TGCAGTGCTAGGGGACTAGCGGGGGGGCGATTCTTC; CDR3: CSARGLAGGRFF
D: TRBD2; V: TRBV7-2; size: .; J: TRBJ2-1; DNA: TGTGCCAGCAGCTTAGCTAGCGGGGGGCGTTGGAATGAGCAGTTCTTC; CDR3: CASSLASGGRWNEQFF
D: .; V: TRBV12-3/TRBV12-4; size: few; J: TRBJ1-5; DNA: TGTGCCAGCAGGCTTAGGTATCAGCCCCAGCATTTT; CDR3: CASRLRYQPQHF
D: .; V: TRBV4-3; size: .; J: TRBJ2-3; DNA: TGCGCCAGCAGCCAGGGGACGGGGAAGGGGGGTTTCGGAGATACGCAGTATTTT; CDR3: CASSQGTGKGGFGDTQYF
D: TRBD1; V: TRBV10-3; size: .; J: TRBJ2-5; DNA: TGTGCCACCCAGGACAGGGGGCGAGAGACCCAGTACTTC; CDR3: CATQDRGRETQYF
D: .; V: TRBV5-1; size: many; J: TRBJ2-3; DNA: TGCGCCAGCAGATCGGGGGGCACAGATACGCAGTATTTT; CDR3: CASRSGGTDTQYF
D: TRBD2; V: TRBV4-1; size: .; J: TRBJ2-5; DNA: TGCGCCAGCAGCCACCCCTTGACGAGCGGGGGGCCCAAATCTCAAGAGACCCAGTACTTC; CDR3: CASSHPLTSGGPKSQETQYF
D: .; V: TRBV7-9; size: few; J: TRBJ2-7; DNA: TGTGCCAGCAGCTTAGTTTGGGGCGGAACCTACGAGCAGTACTTC; CDR3: CASSLVWGGTYEQYF